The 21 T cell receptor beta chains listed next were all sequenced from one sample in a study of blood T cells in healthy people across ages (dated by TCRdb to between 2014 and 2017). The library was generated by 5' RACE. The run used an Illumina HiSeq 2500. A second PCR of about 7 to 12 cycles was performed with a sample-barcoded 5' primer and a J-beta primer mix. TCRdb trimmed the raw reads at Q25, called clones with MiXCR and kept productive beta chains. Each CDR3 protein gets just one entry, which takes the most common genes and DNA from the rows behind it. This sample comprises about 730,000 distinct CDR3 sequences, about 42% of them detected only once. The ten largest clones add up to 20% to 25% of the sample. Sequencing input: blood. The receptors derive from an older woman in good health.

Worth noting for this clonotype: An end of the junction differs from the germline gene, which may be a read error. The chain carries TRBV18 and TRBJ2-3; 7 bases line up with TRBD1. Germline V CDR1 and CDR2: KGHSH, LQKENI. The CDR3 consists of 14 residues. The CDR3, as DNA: TGTGCCAGCTCACCCGGGACAGTAACAGGTACGCAGTATTTT. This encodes CASSPGTVTGTQYF.

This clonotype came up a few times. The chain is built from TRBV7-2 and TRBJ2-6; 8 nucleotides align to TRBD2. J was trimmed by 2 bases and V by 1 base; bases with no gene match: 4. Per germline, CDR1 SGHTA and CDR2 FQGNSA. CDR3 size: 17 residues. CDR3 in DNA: TGTGCCAGCAGCTTAGGGACTAGCAGGACTGGGGCCAACGTCCTGACTTTC. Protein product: CASSLGTSRTGANVLTF.

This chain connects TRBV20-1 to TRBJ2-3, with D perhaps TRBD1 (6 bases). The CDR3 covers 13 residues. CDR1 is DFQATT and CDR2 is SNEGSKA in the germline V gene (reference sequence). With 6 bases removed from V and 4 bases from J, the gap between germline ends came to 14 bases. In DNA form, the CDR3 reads TGCAGTGCCATATCGGGACACTCAGATACGCAGTATTTT. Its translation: CSAISGHSDTQYF.

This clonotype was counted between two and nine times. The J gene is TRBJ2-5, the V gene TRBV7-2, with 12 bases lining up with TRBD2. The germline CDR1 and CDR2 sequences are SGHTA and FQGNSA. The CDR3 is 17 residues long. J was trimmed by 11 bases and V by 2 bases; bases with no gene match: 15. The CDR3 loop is CASSLNGRLAGAQRQYF. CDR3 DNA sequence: TGTGCCAGCAGCTTAAATGGGCGACTAGCGGGGGCCCAGAGGCAGTACTTC.

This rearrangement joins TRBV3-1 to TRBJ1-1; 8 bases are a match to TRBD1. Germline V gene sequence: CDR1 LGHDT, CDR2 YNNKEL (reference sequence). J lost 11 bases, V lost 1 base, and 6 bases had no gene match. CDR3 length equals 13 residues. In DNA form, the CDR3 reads TGTGCCAGCAGCCAAGGGGAGGGACAGGTGGCTTTCTTT. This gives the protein CASSQGEGQVAFF.

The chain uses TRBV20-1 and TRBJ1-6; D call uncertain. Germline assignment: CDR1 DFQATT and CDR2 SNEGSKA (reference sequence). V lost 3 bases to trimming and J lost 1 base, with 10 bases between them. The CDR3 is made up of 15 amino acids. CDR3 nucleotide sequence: TGCAGTGCTAGCTCTGAGGGTTCCTATAATTCACCCCTCCACTTT. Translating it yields CSASSEGSYNSPLHF.

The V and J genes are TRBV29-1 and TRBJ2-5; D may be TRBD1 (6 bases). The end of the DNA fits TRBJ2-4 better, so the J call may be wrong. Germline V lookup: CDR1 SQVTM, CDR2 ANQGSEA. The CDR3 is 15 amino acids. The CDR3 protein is CSVDDQGFGKNIQYF. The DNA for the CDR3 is TGCAGCGTTGACGACCAGGGGTTCGGCAAAAACATTCAGTACTTC.

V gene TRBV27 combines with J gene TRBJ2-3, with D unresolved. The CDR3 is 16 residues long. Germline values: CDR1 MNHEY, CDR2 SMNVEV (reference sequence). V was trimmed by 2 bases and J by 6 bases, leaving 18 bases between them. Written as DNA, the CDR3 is TGTGCCAGCAGTTTACGTGGTCGGACGAGCTTGGATACGCAGTATTTT. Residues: CASSLRGRTSLDTQYF.

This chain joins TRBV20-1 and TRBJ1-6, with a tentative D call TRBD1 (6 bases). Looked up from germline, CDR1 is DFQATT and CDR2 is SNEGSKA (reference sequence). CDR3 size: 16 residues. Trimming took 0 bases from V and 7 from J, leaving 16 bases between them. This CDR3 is CSARDTNREWNSPLHF. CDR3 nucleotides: TGCAGTGCTAGAGATACTAACAGGGAATGGAATTCACCCCTCCACTTT.

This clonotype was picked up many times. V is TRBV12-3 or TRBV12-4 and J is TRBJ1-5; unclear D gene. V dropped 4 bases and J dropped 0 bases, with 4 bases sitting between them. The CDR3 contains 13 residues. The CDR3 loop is CASSSYSNQPQHF. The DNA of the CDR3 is TGTGCCAGCAGTTCATATAGCAATCAGCCCCAGCATTTT.

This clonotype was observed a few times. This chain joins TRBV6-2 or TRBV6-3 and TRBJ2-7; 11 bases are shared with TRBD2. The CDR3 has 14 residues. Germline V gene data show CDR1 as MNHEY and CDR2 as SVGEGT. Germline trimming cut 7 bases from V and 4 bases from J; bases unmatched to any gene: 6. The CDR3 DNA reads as TGTGCCAGCACCTCTCTAGCGGGAGGATACGAGCAGTACTTC. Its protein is CASTSLAGGYEQYF.

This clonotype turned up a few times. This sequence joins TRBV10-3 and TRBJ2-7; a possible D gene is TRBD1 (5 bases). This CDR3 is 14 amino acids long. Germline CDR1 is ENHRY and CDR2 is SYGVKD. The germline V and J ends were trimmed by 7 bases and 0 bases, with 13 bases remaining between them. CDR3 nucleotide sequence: TGTGCCATCACGGACAACTCATTCTCCTACGAGCAGTACTTC. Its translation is CAITDNSFSYEQYF.

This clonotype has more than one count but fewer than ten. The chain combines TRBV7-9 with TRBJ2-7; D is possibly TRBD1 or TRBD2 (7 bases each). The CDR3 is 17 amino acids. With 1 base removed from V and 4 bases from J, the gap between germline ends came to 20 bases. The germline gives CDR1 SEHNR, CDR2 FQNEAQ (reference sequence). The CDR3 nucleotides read TGTGCCAGCAGCTTAGGGTCAGGGGGGGACAGTCTTTACGAGCAGTACTTC. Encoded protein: CASSLGSGGDSLYEQYF. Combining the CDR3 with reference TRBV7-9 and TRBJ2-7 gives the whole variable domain DTGVSQNPRHKITKRGQNVTFRCDPISEHNRLYWYRQTLGQGPEFLTYFQNEAQLEKSRLLSDRFSAERPKGSFSTLEIQRTEQGDSAMYLCASSLGSGGDSLYEQYFGPGTRLTVT.

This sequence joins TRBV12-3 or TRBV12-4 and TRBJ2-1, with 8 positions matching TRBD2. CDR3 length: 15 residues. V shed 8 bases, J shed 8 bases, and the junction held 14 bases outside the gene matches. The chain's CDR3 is CASGPGPTAGDEQFF. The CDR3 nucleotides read TGTGCCAGCGGCCCCGGGCCTACAGCGGGGGATGAGCAGTTCTTC.

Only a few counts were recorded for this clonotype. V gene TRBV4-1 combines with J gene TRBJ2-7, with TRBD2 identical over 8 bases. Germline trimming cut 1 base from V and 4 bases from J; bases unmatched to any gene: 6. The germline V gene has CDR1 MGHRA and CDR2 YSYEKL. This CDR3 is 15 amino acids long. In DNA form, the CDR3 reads TGCGCCAGCAGCCAAGCACTAGCGGCAGAATACGAGCAGTACTTC. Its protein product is CASSQALAAEYEQYF.

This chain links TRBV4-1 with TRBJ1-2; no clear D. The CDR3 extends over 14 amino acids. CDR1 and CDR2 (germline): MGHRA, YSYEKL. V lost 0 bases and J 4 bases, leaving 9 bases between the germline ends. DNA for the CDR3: TGCGCCAGCAGCCAAGACGGCACTCTCTATGGCTACACCTTC. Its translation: CASSQDGTLYGYTF.

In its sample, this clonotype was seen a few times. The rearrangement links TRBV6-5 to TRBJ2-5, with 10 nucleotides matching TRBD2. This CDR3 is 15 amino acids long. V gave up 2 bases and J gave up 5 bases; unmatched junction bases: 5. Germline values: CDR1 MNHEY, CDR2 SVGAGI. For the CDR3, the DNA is TGTGCCAGCAGTTACGAAGCGGGAGGGTCGGAGACCCAGTACTTC. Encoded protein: CASSYEAGGSETQYF.

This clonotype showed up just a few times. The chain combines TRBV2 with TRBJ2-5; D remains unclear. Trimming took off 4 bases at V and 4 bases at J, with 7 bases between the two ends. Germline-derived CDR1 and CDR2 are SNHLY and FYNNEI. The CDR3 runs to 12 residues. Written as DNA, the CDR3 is TGTGCCAGCAGTGGAAGGACAGAGACCCAGTACTTC. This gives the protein CASSGRTETQYF.

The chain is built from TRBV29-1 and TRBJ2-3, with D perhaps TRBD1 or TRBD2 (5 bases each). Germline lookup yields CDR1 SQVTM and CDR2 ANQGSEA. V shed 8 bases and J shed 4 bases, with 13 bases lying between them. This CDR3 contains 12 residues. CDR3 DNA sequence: TGCAGCACAACTAGGGGAGCAGATACGCAGTATTTT. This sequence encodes CSTTRGADTQYF.

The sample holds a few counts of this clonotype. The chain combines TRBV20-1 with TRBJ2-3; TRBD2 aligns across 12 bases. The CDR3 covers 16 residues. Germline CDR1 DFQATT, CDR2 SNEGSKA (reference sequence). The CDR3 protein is CTLRHWTSGIRDTQYF. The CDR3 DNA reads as TGCACCCTCAGGCACTGGACTAGCGGGATTCGAGATACGCAGTATTTT.

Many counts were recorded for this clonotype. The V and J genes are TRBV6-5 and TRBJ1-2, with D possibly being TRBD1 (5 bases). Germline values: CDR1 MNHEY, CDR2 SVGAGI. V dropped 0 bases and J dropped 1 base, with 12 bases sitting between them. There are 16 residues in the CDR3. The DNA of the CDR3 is TGTGCCAGCAGTTACTCTCGAACAGGTGGTAACTATGGCTACACCTTC. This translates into CASSYSRTGGNYGYTF.